The T cell receptor beta chain described here comes from a study of shared clonotypes between healthy human individuals. Only in-frame clones appear in the TCRdb table, and some are missing; sequencing was by immunoSEQ multiplex PCR. The table lists 1.4 million or so clones, approximately 98.5% of them singletons. Study outcomes and limitations: Across subsets, estimated richness was generally greater for naive than for memory populations.

Donation came from healthy HIV-negative adults that had no recent acute infections or vaccinations. Concerning this clone itself: The target antigen is unknown.

Sequenced sample: naive CD4+ T cells sorted from blood. Subset indicated: CD45RA+ positively selected. This sequence was found in a man younger than 40 in good health.

CDR3 DNA sequence: TGTGCCAGCAGCTCCAGGGGGGGGGCTGCAACTAATGAAAAACTGTTTTTT. As protein: CASSSRGGAATNEKLFF. This chain uses TRBV5-4 with TRBJ1-4, with 7 bases that match TRBD1. The V segment lost 3 bases and the J segment 0 bases; nucleotides outside the gene matches: 8. Germline lookup yields CDR1 SGHNT and CDR2 YYREEE (reference sequence). The CDR3 totals 17 residues. Complete variable domain (other parts from reference TRBV5-4 and TRBJ1-4): ETGVTQSPTHLIKTRGQQVTLRCSSQSGHNTVSWYQQALGQGPQFIFQYYREEENGRGNFPPRFSGLQFPNYSSELNVNALELDDSALYLCASSSRGGAATNEKLFFGSGTQLSVL.